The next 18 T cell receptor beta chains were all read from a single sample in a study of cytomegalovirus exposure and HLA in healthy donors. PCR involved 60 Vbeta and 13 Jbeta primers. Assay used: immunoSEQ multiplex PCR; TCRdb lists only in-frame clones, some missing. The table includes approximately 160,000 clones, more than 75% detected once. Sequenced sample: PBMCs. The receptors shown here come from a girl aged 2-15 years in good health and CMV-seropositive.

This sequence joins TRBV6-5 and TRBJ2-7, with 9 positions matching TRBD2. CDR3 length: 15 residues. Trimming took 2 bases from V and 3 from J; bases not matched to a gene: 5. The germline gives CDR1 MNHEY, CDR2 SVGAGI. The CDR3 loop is CASSYPTSGSYEQYF. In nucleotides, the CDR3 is TGTGCCAGCAGTTACCCGACTAGCGGAAGCTACGAGCAGTACTTC.

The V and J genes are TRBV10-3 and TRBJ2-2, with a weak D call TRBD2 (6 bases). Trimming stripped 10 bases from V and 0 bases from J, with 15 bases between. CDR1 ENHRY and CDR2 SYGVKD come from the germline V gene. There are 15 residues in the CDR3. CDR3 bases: TGTGCCACCATTACCGGGACTCCGAACACCGGGGAGCTGTTTTTT. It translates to CATITGTPNTGELFF.

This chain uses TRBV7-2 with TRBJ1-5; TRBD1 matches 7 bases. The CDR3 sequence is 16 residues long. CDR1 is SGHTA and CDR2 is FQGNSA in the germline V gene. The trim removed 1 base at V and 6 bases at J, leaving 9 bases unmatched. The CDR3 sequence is CASSLVGIKGAQPQHF. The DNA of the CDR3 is TGTGCCAGCAGCTTAGTCGGGATCAAGGGGGCTCAGCCCCAGCATTTT.

The CDR3 bases are TGCAGCGTTGCTTTACAGAAAGGGAACACTGAAGCTTTCTTT. Its translation: CSVALQKGNTEAFF. This chain links TRBV29-1 with TRBJ1-1; D gene ambiguous. Trimming cost V 4 bases and J 1 base, with 13 bases left between them. Germline CDR1 is SQVTM and CDR2 is ANQGSEA. This CDR3 has 14 amino acids.

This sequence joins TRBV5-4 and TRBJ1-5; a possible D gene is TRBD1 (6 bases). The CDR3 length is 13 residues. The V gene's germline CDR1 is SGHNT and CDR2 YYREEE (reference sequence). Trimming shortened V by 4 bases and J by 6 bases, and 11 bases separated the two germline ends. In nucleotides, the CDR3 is TGTGCCAGCAGCCAGGCAGGGGCTCAGCCCCAGCATTTT. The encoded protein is CASSQAGAQPQHF.

This CDR3 is CASNRGAYEQYF. The CDR3 bases are TGTGCCAGCAATCGGGGAGCCTACGAGCAGTACTTC. The chain has TRBV28 and TRBJ2-7; a weak D match, TRBD2 (5 bases). Germline V gene sequence: CDR1 MDHEN, CDR2 SYDVKM. Deletions cut 7 bases from V and 2 bases from J, with 9 bases between. This CDR3 spans 12 amino acids.

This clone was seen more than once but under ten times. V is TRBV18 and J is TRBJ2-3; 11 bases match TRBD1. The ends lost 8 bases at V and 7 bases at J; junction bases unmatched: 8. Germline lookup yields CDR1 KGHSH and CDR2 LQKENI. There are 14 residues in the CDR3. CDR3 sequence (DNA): TGTGCCAGCCGCCCGGGACAGGGGGTATATACGCAGTATTTT. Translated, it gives CASRPGQGVYTQYF.

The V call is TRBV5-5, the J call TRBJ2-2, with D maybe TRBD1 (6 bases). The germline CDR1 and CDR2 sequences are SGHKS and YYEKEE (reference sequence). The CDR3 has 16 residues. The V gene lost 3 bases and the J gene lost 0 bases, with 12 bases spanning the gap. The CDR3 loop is CASSSHRETNTGELFF. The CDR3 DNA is TGTGCCAGCAGCTCCCACAGGGAGACGAACACCGGGGAGCTGTTTTTT.

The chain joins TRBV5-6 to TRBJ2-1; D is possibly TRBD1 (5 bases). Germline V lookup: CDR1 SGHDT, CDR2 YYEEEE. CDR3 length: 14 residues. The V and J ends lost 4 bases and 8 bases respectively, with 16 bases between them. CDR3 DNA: TGTGCCAGCAGCCCCCTCGGCAGGGTCGATGAGCAGTTCTTC. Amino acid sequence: CASSPLGRVDEQFF.

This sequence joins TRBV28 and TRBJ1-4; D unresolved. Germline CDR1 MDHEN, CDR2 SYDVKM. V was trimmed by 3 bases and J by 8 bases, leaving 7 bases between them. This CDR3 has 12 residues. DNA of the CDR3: TGTGCCAGCAGTTTGGCCCGCGAAAAACTGTTTTTT. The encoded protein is CASSLAREKLFF. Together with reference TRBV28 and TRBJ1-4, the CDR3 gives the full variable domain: DVKVTQSSRYLVKRTGEKVFLECVQDMDHENMFWYRQDPGLGLRLIYFSYDVKMKEKGDIPEGYSVSREKKERFSLILESASTNQTSMYLCASSLAREKLFFGSGTQLSVL.

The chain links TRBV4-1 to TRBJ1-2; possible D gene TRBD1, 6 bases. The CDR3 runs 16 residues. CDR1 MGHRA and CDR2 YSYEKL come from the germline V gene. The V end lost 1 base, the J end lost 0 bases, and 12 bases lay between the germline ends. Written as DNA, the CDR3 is TGCGCCAGCAGCCAAGGGCGGGGGGGCACTAACTATGGCTACACCTTC. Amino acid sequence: CASSQGRGGTNYGYTF.

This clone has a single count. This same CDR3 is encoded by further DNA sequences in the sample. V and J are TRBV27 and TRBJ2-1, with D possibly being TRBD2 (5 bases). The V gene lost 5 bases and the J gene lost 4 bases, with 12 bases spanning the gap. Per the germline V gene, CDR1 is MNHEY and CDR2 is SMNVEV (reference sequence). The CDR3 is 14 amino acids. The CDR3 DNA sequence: TGTGCCAGCAGTCTTCAGGACTCTTACAATGAGCAGTTCTTC. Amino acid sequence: CASSLQDSYNEQFF.

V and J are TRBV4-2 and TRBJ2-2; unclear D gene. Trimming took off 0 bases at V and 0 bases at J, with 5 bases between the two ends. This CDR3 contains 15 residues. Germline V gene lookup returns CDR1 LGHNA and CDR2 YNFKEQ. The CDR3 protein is CASSQDGTNTGELFF. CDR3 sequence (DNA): TGTGCCAGCAGCCAAGATGGCACGAACACCGGGGAGCTGTTTTTT.

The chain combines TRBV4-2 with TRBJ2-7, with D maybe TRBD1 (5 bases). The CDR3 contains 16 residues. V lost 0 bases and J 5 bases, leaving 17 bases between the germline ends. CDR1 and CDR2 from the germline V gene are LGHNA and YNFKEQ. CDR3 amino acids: CASSQDRAGSNHEQYF. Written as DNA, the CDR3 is TGTGCCAGCAGCCAAGATCGTGCAGGGTCAAACCACGAGCAGTACTTC.

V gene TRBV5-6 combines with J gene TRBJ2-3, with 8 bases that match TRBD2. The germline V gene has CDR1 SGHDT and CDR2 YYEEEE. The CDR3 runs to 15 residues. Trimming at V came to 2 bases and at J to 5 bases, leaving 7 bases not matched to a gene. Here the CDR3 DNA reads TGTGCCAGCAGCTTCACGGGAGGGCCGGGAGATACGCAGTATTTT. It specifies CASSFTGGPGDTQYF. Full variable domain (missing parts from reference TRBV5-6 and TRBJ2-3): DAGVTQSPTHLIKTRGQQVTLRCSPKSGHDTVSWYQQALGQGPQFIFQYYEEEERQRGNFPDRFSGHQFPNYSSELNVNALLLGDSALYLCASSFTGGPGDTQYFGPGTRLTVL.

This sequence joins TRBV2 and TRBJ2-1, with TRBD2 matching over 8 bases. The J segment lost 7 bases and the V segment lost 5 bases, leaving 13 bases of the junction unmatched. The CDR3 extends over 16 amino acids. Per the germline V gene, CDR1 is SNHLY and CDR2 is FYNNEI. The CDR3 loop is CASSLRSGSVRNEQFF. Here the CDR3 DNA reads TGTGCCAGCAGTCTCCGAAGCGGGAGTGTTAGGAATGAGCAGTTCTTC.

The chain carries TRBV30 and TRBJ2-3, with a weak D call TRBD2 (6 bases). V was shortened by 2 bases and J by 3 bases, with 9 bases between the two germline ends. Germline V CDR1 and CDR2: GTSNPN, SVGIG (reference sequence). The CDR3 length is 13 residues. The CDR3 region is CAWSWRETDTQYF. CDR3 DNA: TGTGCCTGGAGTTGGCGGGAAACAGATACGCAGTATTTT.

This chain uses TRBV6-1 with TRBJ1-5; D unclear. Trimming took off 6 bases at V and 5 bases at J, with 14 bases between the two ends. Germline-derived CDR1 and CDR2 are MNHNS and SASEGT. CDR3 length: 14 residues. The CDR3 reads CASSSPRGDQPQHF. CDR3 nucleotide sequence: TGTGCCAGCAGCTCCCCGCGGGGAGATCAGCCCCAGCATTTT.